The 25 T cell receptor beta chains given below trace back to one sample, sequenced in a study of Ad26.COV2.S vaccination and SARS-CoV-2 variants. Data came from immunoSEQ multiplex PCR; TCRdb stores just in-frame clones and leaves some out. This repertoire shows 330,000 or so clones, roughly 90% found once; its top ten account for around 5.5%. Treatment: around 19 received Ad26.COV2.S at low or high dose, single or two shots; a few received placebo; per-sample allocation not given. Day 63 following the first vaccine or placebo injection was when the samples were taken. The sample here was peripheral blood, taken in a trial of Ad26.COV2.S vaccine versus placebo. The receptors come from a person between 18 and 59 years old who received the Ad26.COV2.S COVID-19 vaccine or a placebo.

The V call is TRBV7-2, the J call TRBJ1-1; TRBD1 is a possible D gene (5 bases). CDR1 is SGHTA, CDR2 FQGNSA, per germline. Between the trimmed V and J ends, which lost 5 bases and 1 base, there was a span of 14 bases. The CDR3 is made up of 15 amino acids. The DNA of the CDR3 is TGTGCCAGCAGCGTCCGGGACGGGGGGAACACTGAAGCTTTCTTT. Amino acids: CASSVRDGGNTEAFF.

V usage is TRBV6-5 and J usage is TRBJ1-3; 7 nucleotides align to TRBD1. CDR3 size: 15 residues. Germline V gene lookup returns CDR1 MNHEY and CDR2 SVGAGI. Germline trimming cut 6 bases from V and 4 bases from J; bases unmatched to any gene: 9. The CDR3 DNA follows: TGTGCCAGCAGCGGTCAGGGGGGATTGGGAAACACCATATATTTT. It encodes CASSGQGGLGNTIYF.

V gene TRBV7-3 combines with J gene TRBJ1-1, with a tentative D call TRBD1 (5 bases). The length of the CDR3 is 14 residues. V was shortened by 5 bases and J by 4 bases, with 14 bases between the two germline ends. The germline gives CDR1 SGHTA, CDR2 FQGTGA. The CDR3 reads CASSPLGQGTEAFF. The DNA of the CDR3 is TGTGCCAGCAGCCCTTTAGGGCAGGGCACTGAAGCTTTCTTT. Supplemented by reference TRBV7-3 and TRBJ1-1, the full variable domain reads GAGVSQTPSNKVTEKGKYVELRCDPISGHTALYWYRQSLGQGPEFLIYFQGTGAADDSGLPNDRFFAVRPEGSVSTLKIQRTERGDSAVYLCASSPLGQGTEAFFGQGTRLTVV.

V is TRBV6-5 and J is TRBJ1-1; 7 nucleotides line up with TRBD1. Trimming at V came to 6 bases and at J to 7 bases, leaving 11 bases not matched to a gene. Germline V CDR1 and CDR2: MNHEY, SVGAGI. This CDR3 is built from 14 residues. The CDR3 coding sequence is TGTGCCAGCAGGTATCGGACAGGTAACGGTGAAGCTTTCTTT. It yields the protein CASRYRTGNGEAFF.

The chain recombines TRBV10-3 with TRBJ1-1; D is undetermined. With 3 bases removed from V and 5 bases from J, the gap between germline ends came to 16 bases. Germline CDR1 reads ENHRY; CDR2 reads SYGVKD. The CDR3 runs to 15 residues. The DNA for the CDR3 is TGTGCCATCAGTGAATATGACCCCAGAGGGACTGAAGCTTTCTTT. It yields the protein CAISEYDPRGTEAFF.

The J gene is TRBJ2-5, the V gene TRBV3-1 (or the pseudogene TRBV3-2), with D unclear. V was trimmed by 1 base and J by 6 bases, leaving 6 bases between them. CDR1 is LGHDT and CDR2 is YNNKEL in the germline V gene (reference sequence). The CDR3 has 12 residues. The CDR3, as DNA: TGTGCCAGCAGCCAAGTCAGTCAGACCCAGTACTTC. It codes for CASSQVSQTQYF.

This chain links TRBV9 with TRBJ2-3; D gene uncertain. There are 15 residues in the CDR3. The V gene lost 0 bases and the J gene lost 0 bases, with 8 bases spanning the gap. Per germline, CDR1 SGDLS and CDR2 YYNGEE. CDR3 sequence (DNA): TGTGCCAGCAGCGTAGACGCAGCTAGCACAGATACGCAGTATTTT. Amino acids: CASSVDAASTDTQYF.

This clone turned up a few times. V and J are TRBV28 and TRBJ2-2; 11 positions match TRBD2. With V trimmed by 10 bases and J by 5 bases, 9 bases remained unmatched. The CDR3 loop spans 15 amino acids. Germline V gene data show CDR1 as MDHEN and CDR2 as SYDVKM. CDR3 in amino acids: CATLAGGLYTGELFF. For the CDR3, the DNA is TGTGCCACTTTAGCGGGGGGGCTTTATACCGGGGAGCTGTTTTTT.

V gene TRBV7-2 combines with J gene TRBJ2-7; 7 nucleotides align to TRBD1. Germline values: CDR1 SGHTA, CDR2 FQGNSA. The J segment lost 5 bases and the V segment lost 4 bases, leaving 11 bases of the junction unmatched. There are 15 residues in the CDR3. Here the CDR3 reads CASSSSRQGENEQYF. The CDR3 nucleotides read TGTGCCAGCAGCTCAAGCCGACAGGGCGAGAACGAGCAGTACTTC.

This chain connects TRBV19 to TRBJ1-4, with D tentatively TRBD1 (5 bases). Germline CDR1 reads LNHDA; CDR2 reads SQIVND (reference sequence). V was shortened by 8 bases and J by 1 base, with 20 bases between the two germline ends. This CDR3 has 17 residues. This chain's CDR3 is CASGRAGRFKTNEKLFF. DNA of the CDR3: TGTGCCAGTGGTCGGGCAGGGAGGTTTAAAACTAATGAAAAACTGTTTTTT. Using reference TRBV19 and TRBJ1-4 for the parts outside the CDR3, the full variable domain is DGGITQSPKYLFRKEGQNVTLSCEQNLNHDAMYWYRQDPGQGLRLIYYSQIVNDFQKGDIAEGYSVSREKKESFPLTVTSAQKNPTAFYLCASGRAGRFKTNEKLFFGSGTQLSVL.

The CDR3 sequence is CASTRTGEDTEAFF. The CDR3 DNA is TGTGCCAGTACTCGGACAGGAGAGGACACTGAAGCTTTCTTT. The chain combines TRBV19 with TRBJ1-1, with TRBD1 matching over 7 bases. The V gene's germline CDR1 is LNHDA and CDR2 SQIVND (reference sequence). This CDR3 is 14 amino acids long. V lost 7 bases, J lost 3 bases, and 8 bases stayed unmatched.

The chain couples TRBV7-2 to TRBJ1-2, with a possible D match to TRBD1 (5 bases). Trimming took 5 bases from V and 4 from J, leaving 11 bases between them. The CDR3 is 13 amino acids. Germline assignment: CDR1 SGHTA and CDR2 FQGNSA. CDR3 DNA sequence: TGTGCCAGCAGCGACGCAGGGCTCTATGGCTACACCTTC. Its translation is CASSDAGLYGYTF.

The chain joins TRBV2 to TRBJ1-4; D not resolved. Germline V lookup: CDR1 SNHLY, CDR2 FYNNEI. There are 10 residues in the CDR3. Trimming took off 7 bases at V and 6 bases at J, with 3 bases between the two ends. CDR3 loop: CASKDEKLFF. The CDR3 bases are TGTGCCAGCAAAGATGAAAAACTGTTTTTT. The full variable domain, its missing parts supplied by reference TRBV2 and TRBJ1-4, is EPEVTQTPSHQVTQMGQEVILRCVPISNHLYFYWYRQILGQKVEFLVSFYNNEISEKSEIFDDQFSVERPDGSNFTLKIRSTKLEDSAMYFCASKDEKLFFGSGTQLSVL.

This chain connects TRBV6-5 to TRBJ1-5; possibly TRBD1 for D (6 bases). The CDR3 runs 11 residues. CDR1 and CDR2 from the germline V gene are MNHEY and SVGAGI. Trimming left V 6 bases short and J 11 bases short, with 11 bases between. CDR3 sequence reads: CASRGGAAQHF. The CDR3 DNA follows: TGTGCCAGCAGAGGGGGGGCGGCCCAGCATTTT.

This clone appeared a few times. This rearrangement joins TRBV7-9 to TRBJ1-3; D remains ambiguous. CDR1 is SEHNR, CDR2 FQNEAQ, per germline (reference sequence). V gave up 1 base and J gave up 1 base, with 11 bases separating them. The CDR3 is made up of 16 amino acids. As DNA, the CDR3 is TGTGCCAGCAGCTTAGTCTCATTCCGTTCTGGAAACACCATATATTTT. This gives the protein CASSLVSFRSGNTIYF.

This chain connects TRBV27 to TRBJ1-1, with TRBD1 identical over 8 bases. After removal of 3 bases from V and 8 bases from J, the junction contained 8 bases not matched to a gene. There are 14 residues in the CDR3. Germline CDR1 reads MNHEY; CDR2 reads SMNVEV (reference sequence). Here the CDR3 reads CASSLEQGAREAFF. In DNA, the CDR3 is TGTGCCAGCAGTTTGGAGCAGGGGGCGAGGGAAGCTTTCTTT.

The chain uses TRBV5-4 and TRBJ1-1; 8 bases fit TRBD1. V dropped 6 bases and J dropped 0; count of bases not matched to a gene: 7. The CDR3 is 15 amino acids. From germline, CDR1 is SGHNT and CDR2 YYREEE (reference sequence). CDR3 in amino acids: CASTWGTGLNTEAFF. The CDR3 nucleotides read TGTGCCAGCACCTGGGGGACAGGACTGAACACTGAAGCTTTCTTT.

J is TRBJ2-2 and V is TRBV25-1; 7 bases are shared with TRBD1. Germline-derived CDR1 and CDR2 are MGHDK and SYGVNS. Trimming removed 5 bases from V and 7 bases from J; junction bases left unmatched: 13. The CDR3 is made up of 16 amino acids. CDR3 DNA: TGTGCCAGCAGTAGGACCGGGACAGTTAATTACGGGGAGCTGTTTTTT. It encodes CASSRTGTVNYGELFF.

This clone showed up just once. V gene TRBV13 combines with J gene TRBJ2-7; D uncertain. The germline V gene encodes CDR1 PRHDT and CDR2 FYEKMQ (reference sequence). V was clipped by 4 bases and J by 5 bases, with 15 bases between them. The CDR3 is 14 amino acids. The CDR3 protein is CASSSPISRDEQYF. CDR3 sequence (DNA): TGTGCCAGCAGCTCACCCATCTCACGGGACGAGCAGTACTTC.

The chain carries TRBV5-4 and TRBJ2-3, with unresolved D. CDR3 length equals 14 residues. The V and J ends lost 0 bases and 5 bases respectively, with 10 bases between them. CDR1 and CDR2 (germline): SGHNT, YYREEE (reference sequence). The CDR3: CASSLELVVDTQYF. In nucleotides, the CDR3 is TGTGCCAGCAGCTTGGAACTGGTTGTAGATACGCAGTATTTT.

The V and J genes are TRBV6-2 or TRBV6-3 and TRBJ1-1, with 12 bases fitting TRBD1. With V trimmed by 2 bases and J by 8 bases, 12 bases remained unmatched. CDR1 is MNHEY, CDR2 SVGEGT, per germline. The CDR3 covers 17 residues. Here the CDR3 DNA reads TGTGCCAGCAGTTACGAACCGGGACAGGGGGCGAGGGACGAAGCTTTCTTT. Its protein product is CASSYEPGQGARDEAFF.

This clone was counted once. The V and J genes are TRBV5-1 and TRBJ1-6; a possible D gene is TRBD1 (6 bases). The CDR3 consists of 15 residues. Trimming took off 0 bases at V and 6 bases at J, with 10 bases between the two ends. Germline V gene lookup returns CDR1 SGHRS and CDR2 YFSETQ. CDR3 in DNA: TGCGCCAGCAGCTTGGCAGGGGAGAGTAATTCACCCCTCCACTTT. This codes for CASSLAGESNSPLHF.

A few counts support this clone. The chain combines TRBV7-2 with TRBJ1-5; D gene ambiguous. Per germline, CDR1 SGHTA and CDR2 FQGNSA. Trimming shortened V by 5 bases and J by 3 bases, and 5 bases separated the two germline ends. The CDR3 is made up of 12 amino acids. Here the CDR3 DNA reads TGTGCCAGCAGCACTTACAATCAGCCCCAGCATTTT. It codes for CASSTYNQPQHF.

This chain links TRBV28 with TRBJ1-4, with D hard to call. CDR3 length: 14 amino acids. V was shortened by 11 bases and J by 4 bases, with 17 bases between the two germline ends. CDR1 and CDR2 (germline): MDHEN, SYDVKM. The CDR3 DNA is TGTGCCTCGTCAGCGGGAGGTGGTAATGAAAAACTGTTTTTT. It translates to CASSAGGGNEKLFF.

The V call is TRBV3-1 (or the pseudogene TRBV3-2), the J call TRBJ2-1, with D maybe TRBD2 (6 bases). Germline V gene data show CDR1 as LGHDT and CDR2 as YNNKEL (reference sequence). Between the trimmed V and J ends, which lost 0 bases and 3 bases, there was a span of 15 bases. The CDR3 is made up of 17 amino acids. The CDR3 sequence is CASSQESRDLYYNEQFF. CDR3 nucleotide sequence: TGTGCCAGCAGCCAAGAATCCCGGGACTTGTACTACAATGAGCAGTTCTTC.